This T cell receptor beta chain comes out of a study of blood T cell repertoires in COVID-19. CDR1 and CDR2 from the germline V gene are MNHEY and SMNVEV (reference sequence). This CDR3 region has 17 residues. The ends were cut back, 7 bases at V and 5 bases at J, with 24 bases in the middle. Authors' methods: Reference gene primer amplification gave estimated nucleated cell counts. Only in-frame clones appear in the TCRdb table, and some are missing; sequencing was by immunoSEQ multiplex PCR. D and trimming were read from the DNA, whereas the V and J calls and clone size are those reported in that table. The sample holds under 60,000 clones, 85% seen once.

The receptor was derived from a human donor in a cohort sampled during active COVID-19. The rearrangement uses TRBV27 and TRBJ2-1, with D maybe TRBD2 (7 bases). Sequences were obtained from peripheral blood. The CDR3 region is CASNPGRGGTGNNEQFF. The CDR3 region has the DNA TGTGCCAGCAACCCCGGAAGGGGGGGTACGGGGAACAATGAGCAGTTCTTC.